A selection of T cell receptor beta chains follows, all from one sample in a study of blood T cell repertoires in COVID-19. The method was immunoSEQ multiplex PCR; TCRdb's version includes in-frame clones alone and lacks a portion of them. Seen here are more than 200,000 clones, roughly 89% observed once, and the top ten hold 4.1%. The material sequenced was PBMCs or T cells enriched from blood (not recorded which). Receptors originate from a woman in her twenties or thirties who had recovered from COVID-19. Both conserved end residues are part of each CDR3. A D gene is named only where the DNA matches it firmly. Expanded clones get a size class; other rows say once, few or many, or leave the size out.

V	J	size	D	length	DNA	CDR3
TRBV9	TRBJ1-2	-	-	14	TGTGCCAGCAGCGTCTCAGACAGTAACTATGGCTACACCTTC	CASSVSDSNYGYTF
TRBV4-3	TRBJ2-1	-	-	17	TGCGCCAGCAGCCAAGATCATCTTATCAGCTCCTACAATGAGCAGTTCTTC	CASSQDHLISSYNEQFF
TRBV27	TRBJ2-7	-	-	13	TGTGCCAGCAGTTTACAGGTATCCTACGAGCAGTACTTC	CASSLQVSYEQYF
TRBV7-8	TRBJ2-7	-	TRBD2	14	TGTGCCAGCGGGGGGGAAGCGGGAGCAGGCGAGCAGTACTTC	CASGGEAGAGEQYF
TRBV7-2	TRBJ1-2	-	-	13	TGTGCCAGCAGCTTCCTGAGCGGCTATGGCTACACCTTC	CASSFLSGYGYTF
TRBV18	TRBJ2-1	-	TRBD1	15	TGTGCCAGCTCATCGGGGACAGGGTATTATTATGAGCAGTTCTTC	CASSSGTGYYYEQFF
TRBV2	TRBJ2-7	-	-	16	TGTGCCAGCACCCCCCTGAGGCAGGGCGGCTCCTACGAGCAGTACTTC	CASTPLRQGGSYEQYF
TRBV5-4	TRBJ1-6	-	-	16	TGTGCCAGCAGCTGGGGCCCGGACAGCCATAATTCACCCCTCCACTTT	CASSWGPDSHNSPLHF
TRBV19	TRBJ1-1	-	-	14	TGTGCCAGTAGTATTGCCAGGGTGAACACTGAAGCTTTCTTT	CASSIARVNTEAFF
TRBV20-1	TRBJ1-6	once	-	13	TGCAGTGCTAGTAAGGGGGAGAGTTCACCCCTCCACTTT	CSASKGESSPLHF